This TCR beta chain was sequenced for a study of shared clonotypes between healthy human individuals. Study-level background: The study drew on a couple of women and a few men aged 18 to 49 as donors.

Study outcomes and limitations: Blood alone was sampled, and tissue repertoires likely differ.

V lost 6 bases, J lost 3 bases, and 14 bases lay in between. The length of the CDR3 is 14 residues. CDR1 and CDR2 (germline): SNHLY, FYNNEI. About this clone itself: Its antigen remains unknown.

TCRdb's table, derived via immunoSEQ multiplex PCR, lists solely in-frame clones and lacks some. Of hundreds of thousands of clones listed, more than 70% are singletons. Sample: memory CD4+ T cells sorted from blood. The subset denotes: CD45RA-negative fraction. The J gene is TRBJ1-2, the V gene TRBV2; D uncertain. The receptor comes from a young woman in good health. As DNA, the CDR3 is TGTGCCAGCAGACTCGCGGGGAGGGACTATGGCTACACCTTC. Residues: CASRLAGRDYGYTF. Full variable domain (remainder filled in from reference TRBV2 and TRBJ1-2): EPEVTQTPSHQVTQMGQEVILRCVPISNHLYFYWYRQILGQKVEFLVSFYNNEISEKSEIFDDQFSVERPDGSNFTLKIRSTKLEDSAMYFCASRLAGRDYGYTFGSGTRLTVV.